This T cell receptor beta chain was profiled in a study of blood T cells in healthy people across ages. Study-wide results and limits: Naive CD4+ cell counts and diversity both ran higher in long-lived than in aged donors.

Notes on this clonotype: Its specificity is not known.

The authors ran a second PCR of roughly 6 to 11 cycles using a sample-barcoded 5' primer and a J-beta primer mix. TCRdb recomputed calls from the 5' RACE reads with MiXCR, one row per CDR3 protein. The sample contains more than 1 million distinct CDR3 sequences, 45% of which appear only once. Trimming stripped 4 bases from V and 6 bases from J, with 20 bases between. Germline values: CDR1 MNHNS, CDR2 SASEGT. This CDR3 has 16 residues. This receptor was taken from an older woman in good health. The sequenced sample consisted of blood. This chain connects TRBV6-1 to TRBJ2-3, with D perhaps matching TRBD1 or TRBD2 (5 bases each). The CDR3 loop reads CASSAGTHRYSDTQYF. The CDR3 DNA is TGTGCCAGCAGTGCCGGGACCCACCGGTATTCGGATACGCAGTATTTT.